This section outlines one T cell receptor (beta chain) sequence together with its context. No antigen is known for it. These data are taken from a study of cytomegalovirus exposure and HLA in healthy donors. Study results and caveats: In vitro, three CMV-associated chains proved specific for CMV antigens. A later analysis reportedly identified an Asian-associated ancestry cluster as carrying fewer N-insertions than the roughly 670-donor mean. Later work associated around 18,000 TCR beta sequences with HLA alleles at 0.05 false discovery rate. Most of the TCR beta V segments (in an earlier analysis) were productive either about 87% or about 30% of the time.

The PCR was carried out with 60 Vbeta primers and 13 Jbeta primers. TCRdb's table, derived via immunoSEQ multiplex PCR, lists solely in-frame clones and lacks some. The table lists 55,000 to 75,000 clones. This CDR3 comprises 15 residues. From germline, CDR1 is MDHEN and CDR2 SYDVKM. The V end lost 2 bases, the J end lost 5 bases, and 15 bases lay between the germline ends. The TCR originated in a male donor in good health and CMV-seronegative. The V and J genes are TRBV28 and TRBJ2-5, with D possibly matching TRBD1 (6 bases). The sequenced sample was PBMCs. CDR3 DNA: TGTGCCAGCAGTTTAGGTACAGGGTCTGCGGAGACCCAGTACTTC. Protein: CASSLGTGSAETQYF.